Listed here are 17 T cell receptor beta chains from one sample, sequenced in a study of T cell responses to AZD1222 COVID-19 vaccine. Here immunoSEQ multiplex PCR was the method, and the copy in TCRdb shows in-frame clones only, minus some. The sample yields about 70,000 clones, 85% seen once. The sample here was peripheral blood, taken on day 0 of AZD1222 vaccination. These receptors all stem from an adult in good health.

Only one count was recorded for this clone. CDR3 residues: CASSLGGTGLNQPQHF. CDR3 coding DNA: TGTGCCAGCAGCTTAGGTGGGACAGGGCTCAATCAGCCCCAGCATTTT. The V call is TRBV7-8, the J call TRBJ1-5, with TRBD1 matching 9 bases. CDR3 size: 16 residues. Per the germline V gene, CDR1 is SGHVS and CDR2 is FQNEAQ. The J segment lost 3 bases and the V segment lost 1 base, leaving 4 bases of the junction unmatched.

The chain carries TRBV19 and TRBJ2-1; TRBD2 matches at 7 bases. Trimming removed 4 bases from V and 4 bases from J; junction bases left unmatched: 1. CDR3 length: 13 residues. Germline V gene data show CDR1 as LNHDA and CDR2 as SQIVND (reference sequence). The CDR3 region is CASSTSGYNEQFF. In DNA form, the CDR3 reads TGTGCCAGTAGTACTAGCGGTTACAATGAGCAGTTCTTC. Complete variable domain (other parts from reference TRBV19 and TRBJ2-1): DGGITQSPKYLFRKEGQNVTLSCEQNLNHDAMYWYRQDPGQGLRLIYYSQIVNDFQKGDIAEGYSVSREKKESFPLTVTSAQKNPTAFYLCASSTSGYNEQFFGPGTRLTVL.

This clone appeared a single time. The V and J genes are TRBV6-5 and TRBJ2-2, with a possible D match to TRBD2 (5 bases). This CDR3 has 14 residues. Per the germline V gene, CDR1 is MNHEY and CDR2 is SVGAGI. V gave up 5 bases and J gave up 7 bases, with 14 bases separating them. For the CDR3, the DNA is TGTGCCAGCAGTCATGACGGGGTTAGCGGGGAGCTGTTTTTT. The encoded protein is CASSHDGVSGELFF.

The chain is built from TRBV2 and TRBJ2-3; no firm D call. The V end lost 6 bases, the J end lost 5 bases, and 9 bases lay between the germline ends. Germline lookup yields CDR1 SNHLY and CDR2 FYNNEI. This CDR3 has 12 residues. CDR3 sequence: CASSYNGDTQYF. In DNA, the CDR3 is TGTGCCAGCAGCTACAACGGAGATACGCAGTATTTT.

This chain connects TRBV5-1 to TRBJ1-2; TRBD1 agrees at 8 bases. The V gene end was trimmed by 4 bases and the J gene end by 5 bases; junction bases not matched to a gene: 10. Looked up from germline, CDR1 is SGHRS and CDR2 is YFSETQ. The CDR3 is made up of 15 amino acids. CDR3 nucleotide sequence: TGCGCCAGCAGCCTTGGACAGGGTTTTTTGTATGGCTACACCTTC. This encodes CASSLGQGFLYGYTF. Full variable domain (remainder filled in from reference TRBV5-1 and TRBJ1-2): KAGVTQTPRYLIKTRGQQVTLSCSPISGHRSVSWYQQTPGQGLQFLFEYFSETQRNKGNFPGRFSGRQFSNSRSEMNVSTLELGDSALYLCASSLGQGFLYGYTFGSGTRLTVV.

V and J are TRBV19 and TRBJ2-5, with a tentative D call TRBD1 (6 bases). V lost 5 bases and J 5 bases, leaving 12 bases between the germline ends. Germline V gene lookup returns CDR1 LNHDA and CDR2 SQIVND (reference sequence). The CDR3 is 13 residues long. CDR3: CASSLQGTETQYF. CDR3 in DNA: TGTGCCAGTAGTTTACAGGGTACGGAGACCCAGTACTTC.

V gene TRBV6-1 combines with J gene TRBJ1-1, with D tentatively TRBD1 (5 bases). CDR3 size: 15 residues. Germline CDR1 reads MNHNS; CDR2 reads SASEGT. Trimming shortened V by 2 bases and J by 4 bases, and 14 bases separated the two germline ends. This chain's CDR3 is CASSEYQGYGTEAFF. The CDR3 coding sequence is TGTGCCAGCAGTGAATACCAGGGATATGGCACTGAAGCTTTCTTT.

The rearrangement links TRBV12-3 or TRBV12-4 to TRBJ2-2; D is unclear. Trimming shortened V by 9 bases and J by 5 bases, and 13 bases separated the two germline ends. The CDR3 contains 13 residues. The CDR3: CASRRAQTGELFF. The CDR3 DNA follows: TGTGCCAGTAGAAGGGCACAGACCGGGGAGCTGTTTTTT.

This CDR3 is CASSLLMGRVNSYEQYF. The CDR3 region has the DNA TGTGCCAGCAGCTTACTCATGGGCAGGGTCAACTCCTACGAGCAGTACTTC. This chain connects TRBV7-9 to TRBJ2-7; TRBD1 is a possible D gene (5 bases). The CDR3 consists of 17 residues. Looked up from germline, CDR1 is SEHNR and CDR2 is FQNEAQ (reference sequence). The germline V and J ends were trimmed by 2 bases and 0 bases, with 17 bases remaining between them. Looking up the rest from reference TRBV7-9 and TRBJ2-7 gives the full variable domain: DTGVSQNPRHKITKRGQNVTFRCDPISEHNRLYWYRQTLGQGPEFLTYFQNEAQLEKSRLLSDRFSAERPKGSFSTLEIQRTEQGDSAMYLCASSLLMGRVNSYEQYFGPGTRLTVT.

This clone has a handful of counts. The CDR3 coding sequence is TGTGCCAGCAGCTTAGGGACAGGGAACACTGAAGCTTTCTTT. Translation: CASSLGTGNTEAFF. The chain has TRBV7-6 and TRBJ1-1; 7 bases agree with TRBD1. Trimming at V came to 1 base and at J to 1 base, leaving 0 bases not matched to a gene. Germline CDR1 SGHVS, CDR2 FNYEAQ. CDR3 length: 14 residues.

The chain employs TRBV6-1 and TRBJ1-4, with D perhaps matching TRBD1 (5 bases). Germline loops: CDR1 MNHNS, CDR2 SASEGT. The CDR3 is 14 amino acids. V lost 3 bases and J 7 bases, leaving 12 bases between the germline ends. The CDR3 is CASSDRGLSEKLFF. The CDR3 coding sequence is TGTGCCAGCAGTGATCGGGGACTGAGTGAAAAACTGTTTTTT.

V usage is TRBV10-2 and J usage is TRBJ1-2; 8 bases are a match to TRBD1. V lost 10 bases and J lost 3; bases outside the gene matches: 4. The germline V gene has CDR1 WSHSY and CDR2 SAAADI. CDR3 length: 12 residues. Here the CDR3 DNA reads TGCGCCACAGGGGGCGCCGACTATGGCTACACCTTC. Protein sequence: CATGGADYGYTF.

The chain couples TRBV4-1 to TRBJ1-2; unclear D gene. CDR1 and CDR2 from the germline V gene are MGHRA and YSYEKL. The CDR3 has 15 residues. Trimming took 0 bases from V and 6 from J, leaving 14 bases between them. The DNA of the CDR3 is TGCGCCAGCAGCCAAGATGGCTTCAATCCGCATGGCTACACCTTC. It translates to CASSQDGFNPHGYTF.

The chain has TRBV7-9 and TRBJ2-1, with D maybe TRBD2 (6 bases). Trimming removed 5 bases at V and 0 bases at J, with 14 bases between. The CDR3 extends over 16 amino acids. Germline V gene sequence: CDR1 SEHNR, CDR2 FQNEAQ (reference sequence). The CDR3 region has the DNA TGTGCCAGCAGCCCGGGGGACGGAGGCTCCTACAATGAGCAGTTCTTC. It is translated as CASSPGDGGSYNEQFF. Full variable domain (remainder filled in from reference TRBV7-9 and TRBJ2-1): DTGVSQNPRHKITKRGQNVTFRCDPISEHNRLYWYRQTLGQGPEFLTYFQNEAQLEKSRLLSDRFSAERPKGSFSTLEIQRTEQGDSAMYLCASSPGDGGSYNEQFFGPGTRLTVL.

The CDR3 sequence is CASSSMRGQGSGANVLTF. In nucleotides, the CDR3 is TGTGCCAGCAGCTCAATGCGTGGACAGGGATCTGGGGCCAACGTCCTGACTTTC. The chain uses TRBV7-9 and TRBJ2-6, with 8 bases aligning to TRBD1. V lost 4 bases, J lost 1 base, and 9 bases stayed unmatched. The CDR3 is 18 residues long. Germline CDR1 is SEHNR and CDR2 is FQNEAQ (reference sequence).

V is TRBV29-1 and J is TRBJ1-5; no reliable D call. Trimming cost V 5 bases and J 2 bases, with 19 bases left between them. CDR1 and CDR2 (germline): SQVTM, ANQGSEA. CDR3 length: 16 amino acids. The CDR3 nucleotides read TGCAGCGTTATACTTTTGGTGGCAGGACGCAATCAGCCCCAGCATTTT. It encodes CSVILLVAGRNQPQHF.

CDR3 nucleotides: TGTGCCAGCAGCCTCTCGACAACCCAAGAGACCCAGTACTTC. Translation gives CASSLSTTQETQYF. The chain recombines TRBV7-9 with TRBJ2-5; D unresolved. V shed 5 bases and J shed 1 base, with 11 bases lying between them. The V gene's germline CDR1 is SEHNR and CDR2 FQNEAQ (reference sequence). The CDR3 has 14 residues.